This T cell receptor (beta chain) was sequenced in a study of T cells in Graves' hyperthyroidism and ophthalmopathy. Whole-study findings and limits: In the blood, most expanded thyroid clonotypes above 0.001 appeared as well.

CDR3 length: 15 amino acids. The V and J ends lost 0 bases and 8 bases respectively, with 14 bases between them. The germline CDR1 and CDR2 sequences are MGHRA and YSYEKL. Stable Graves' hyperthyroidism meant no ophthalmopathy progression within 18 months. Diagnoses used clinical symptoms, serum thyroxine and TRAb, thyroid ultrasound and orbital computed tomography. Details on this clonotype: Its antigen is undetermined.

What was amplified from RNA transcripts were TCR beta CDR3 regions. Initially, a first-round RT-PCR of the TCR CDR3 employed the HTBI primer set. TCRdb fed the multiplex PCR reads into MiXCR, producing one record per CDR3 protein. The sample has 300,000 or so distinct CDR3 sequences; roughly 17% are singletons. This receptor was identified in a man aged 25-40 years with Graves' hyperthyroidism. The chain uses TRBV4-1 and TRBJ1-5; D gene uncertain. Input material: blood. CDR3 sequence reads: CASSQDSGFEEPQHF. The DNA for the CDR3 is TGCGCCAGCAGCCAAGATTCGGGGTTTGAGGAGCCCCAGCATTTT.